This entry lists 26 T cell receptor beta chains sequenced from one sample in a study of vaccination effects on CD4 cells after COVID-19 (dated by TCRdb to between 2021 and 2023). Their cognate antigens are unknown. The ViraFEST assay stimulated PBMC with viral peptide pools and then used TCR sequencing to identify antigen-specific CD4+ T cell clonotypes by expansion. After less than 13 days of culture, CD4+ T cells were isolated with the EasySep CD4+ T cell isolation kit. Negative nucleocapsid antibody results before and after vaccination confirmed that the healthy vaccine recipients had no prior SARS-CoV-2 infection. Libraries were prepared through the immunoSEQ multiplex PCR assay. TCRdb took over this immuneACCESS table, retaining in-frame rearrangements with V and J assigned. Such tables are incomplete; in checked studies, under half of the missing clones stem from an unresolved V gene, and the remainder is unexplained. This sample holds some 70,000 clones; 80% were observed only once. 10% to 15% of the sample goes to the ten largest clones.

The sequenced sample was CD4+ T cells from PBMCs cultured with SARS-CoV-2 spike peptides, obtained before COVID-19 vaccination. The sample's cell subset or site label is to be understood as: SARS-CoV-2 spike overlapping peptide pool stimulation. These receptors all come from a human donor who received a COVID-19 vaccine.

The gene calls are TRBV4-1 and TRBJ1-3, with TRBD1 as a possible D gene (5 bases). Trimming took 2 bases from V and 3 from J, leaving 11 bases between them. The CDR3 sequence is 15 residues long. Per germline, CDR1 MGHRA and CDR2 YSYEKL. The DNA of the CDR3 is TGCGCCAGCAGCCAAACCCGGGACTTTGGAAACACCATATATTTT. Its translation is CASSQTRDFGNTIYF.

The count of this clone is one. The V and J genes are TRBV5-1 and TRBJ2-7; 12 bases map to TRBD1. CDR1 and CDR2 (germline): SGHRS, YFSETQ. With 4 bases clipped from V and 12 bases from J, the junction kept 14 bases outside the gene matches. This CDR3 region has 15 residues. CDR3 DNA sequence: TGCGCCAGCAGCAAGAACCGGGACAGGGGGCGCTCATCGTACGTC. Translating gives CASSKNRDRGRSSYV.

This sequence joins TRBV18 and TRBJ1-5; 11 nucleotides line up with TRBD1. The CDR3 spans 18 residues. From germline, CDR1 is KGHSH and CDR2 LQKENI. V dropped 0 bases and J dropped 1; count of bases not matched to a gene: 5. The CDR3 protein is CASSPPGQGVLSNQPQHF. In DNA form, the CDR3 reads TGTGCCAGCTCACCACCGGGACAGGGGGTTCTAAGCAATCAGCCCCAGCATTTT.

The genes are TRBV7-9 and TRBJ2-7; D is unclear. Germline values: CDR1 SEHNR, CDR2 FQNEAQ (reference sequence). V lost 1 base and J 5 bases, leaving 12 bases between the germline ends. The length of the CDR3 is 14 residues. CDR3 sequence reads: CASSLGDPKDEQYV. The CDR3, as DNA: TGTGCCAGCAGCTTAGGCGACCCCAAAGACGAGCAGTACGTC.

The chain recombines TRBV5-1 with TRBJ2-3, with D maybe TRBD2 (6 bases). CDR1 and CDR2 from the germline V gene are SGHRS and YFSETQ. Trimming took 6 bases from V and 4 from J, leaving 15 bases between them. The CDR3 extends over 14 amino acids. The CDR3 reads CASTAATGADTQYF. The CDR3 bases are TGCGCCAGCACGGCGGCTACGGGGGCAGATACGCAGTATTTT.

The count of this clone is one. The chain has TRBV7-7 and TRBJ2-5; tentatively, D is TRBD1 (5 bases). The CDR3 consists of 15 residues. Germline V gene lookup returns CDR1 SSHAT and CDR2 FNYEAQ (reference sequence). V lost 0 bases and J lost 3, with 11 bases in between. The CDR3 region has the DNA TGTGCCAGCAGCTTAGCGCTTGTAGGGGAAGAGACCCAGTACTTC. Translation gives CASSLALVGEETQYF.

The chain carries TRBV29-1 and TRBJ2-5; D not resolved. The germline V and J ends were trimmed by 2 bases and 5 bases, with 15 bases remaining between them. This CDR3 is built from 14 residues. Germline loops: CDR1 SQVTM, CDR2 ANQGSEA. The CDR3 is CSVERLGLGETQYF. The CDR3 coding sequence is TGCAGCGTTGAACGCTTAGGGCTGGGGGAGACCCAGTACTTC. The whole variable domain, filled in from reference TRBV29-1 and TRBJ2-5, reads SAVISQKPSRDICQRGTSLTIQCQVDSQVTMMFWYRQQPGQSLTLIATANQGSEATYESGFVIDKFPISRPNLTFSTLTVSNMSPEDSSIYLCSVERLGLGETQYFGPGTRLLVL.

The gene calls are TRBV5-1 and TRBJ2-1; D gene uncertain. CDR3 length: 15 residues. The V end lost 2 bases, the J end lost 3 bases, and 12 bases lay between the germline ends. Germline CDR1 and CDR2: SGHRS and YFSETQ. For the CDR3, the DNA is TGCGCCAGCAGCTTAGCAGCGTCCAGCTACAATGAGCAGTTCTTC. It codes for CASSLAASSYNEQFF. Full variable domain (rest looked up from reference TRBV5-1 and TRBJ2-1): KAGVTQTPRYLIKTRGQQVTLSCSPISGHRSVSWYQQTPGQGLQFLFEYFSETQRNKGNFPGRFSGRQFSNSRSEMNVSTLELGDSALYLCASSLAASSYNEQFFGPGTRLTVL.

The CDR3: CASSYRGQTYEQYV. The CDR3 nucleotides are TGTGCCAGCAGTTATCGGGGACAGACCTACGAGCAGTACGTC. The rearrangement links TRBV6-2 or TRBV6-3 to TRBJ2-7; TRBD1 agrees at 7 bases. The CDR3 has 14 amino acids. V shed 3 bases, J shed 2 bases, and the junction held 4 bases outside the gene matches. The germline V gene encodes CDR1 MNHEY and CDR2 SVGEGT.

This clone was observed a handful of times. This chain uses TRBV21-1 with TRBJ1-4. TRBV21-1 counts as a pseudogene. This CDR3 has 13 amino acids. CDR3 DNA sequence: TGTGCCAGCAGCAAAGAGGCGGATGAAAAACTGTTTTTT. This encodes CASSKEADEKLFF.

V usage is TRBV10-3 and J usage is TRBJ2-5; D tentatively fits TRBD1 or TRBD2 (5 bases each). The V gene lost 10 bases and the J gene lost 5 bases, with 17 bases spanning the gap. The CDR3 covers 13 residues. CDR1 ENHRY and CDR2 SYGVKD come from the germline V gene. CDR3 amino acids: CATHPGTGETQYF. The CDR3 nucleotides read TGTGCCACCCACCCGGGGACCGGGGAGACCCAGTACTTC.

The V call is TRBV10-1, the J call TRBJ1-5, with D perhaps TRBD1 (6 bases). Trimming removed 2 bases from V and 0 bases from J, with 11 bases in between. The CDR3 totals 16 residues. Germline V gives CDR1 WNHNN, CDR2 SYGVQD (reference sequence). The CDR3: CASSEGGIYSNQPQHF. The CDR3 DNA reads as TGCGCCAGCAGTGAGGGGGGCATCTATAGCAATCAGCCCCAGCATTTT.

The V and J genes are TRBV3-1 (or the pseudogene TRBV3-2) and TRBJ2-5; 7 positions agree with TRBD1. The CDR3 loop spans 13 amino acids. Per germline, CDR1 LGHDT and CDR2 YNNKEL (reference sequence). V gave up 8 bases and J gave up 5 bases; unmatched junction bases: 8. CDR3 region: CASAHRGGETQYF. The CDR3 nucleotides read TGTGCCAGCGCTCACAGGGGCGGGGAGACCCAGTACTTC.

The chain has TRBV30 and TRBJ2-1, with 8 bases lining up with TRBD1. Per germline, CDR1 GTSNPN and CDR2 SVGIG (reference sequence). CDR3 length: 18 residues. J gave up 0 bases and V 5 bases, and 15 bases lay outside the gene matches. The CDR3 nucleotides read TGTGCCTGGCACCGGACAGGGTGGTCTCGCTACTCCTACAATGAGCAGTTCTTC. It yields the protein CAWHRTGWSRYSYNEQFF.

The V gene is TRBV3-1 (or the pseudogene TRBV3-2), the J gene TRBJ1-4; no reliable D call. Trimming left V 2 bases short and J 8 bases short, with 9 bases between. The CDR3 covers 13 residues. CDR1 and CDR2 (germline): LGHDT, YNNKEL (reference sequence). The CDR3 loop reads CASSQSGREKLFF. The CDR3 DNA is TGTGCCAGCAGCCAAAGCGGTCGGGAAAAACTGTTTTTT.

The chain employs TRBV25-1 and TRBJ2-3; no firm D call. The CDR3 consists of 13 residues. In germline, CDR1 is MGHDK, CDR2 SYGVNS. Trimming left V 8 bases short and J 0 bases short, with 9 bases between. This CDR3 is CASSRTSTDTQYF. In DNA, the CDR3 is TGTGCCAGCTCGAGGACCAGCACAGATACGCAGTATTTT.

The count of this clone is one. This rearrangement joins TRBV7-2 to TRBJ1-6; D is undetermined. This CDR3 is 15 amino acids long. Germline V CDR1 and CDR2: SGHTA, FQGNSA. V was shortened by 2 bases and J by 10 bases, with 15 bases between the two germline ends. The CDR3: CASSLNVGSASPLHF. Written as DNA, the CDR3 is TGTGCCAGCAGCTTAAATGTAGGGTCGGCCTCACCCCTCCACTTT.

The chain uses TRBV2 and TRBJ2-1, with D possibly TRBD1 on 5 matching bases. The CDR3 loop spans 15 amino acids. V dropped 6 bases and J dropped 3 bases, with 15 bases sitting between them. Germline assignment: CDR1 SNHLY and CDR2 FYNNEI. The CDR3: CASRSSAGRYNEQFF. The CDR3 bases are TGTGCCAGCAGAAGCTCGGCAGGGCGCTACAATGAGCAGTTCTTC.

The chain uses TRBV24-1 and TRBJ2-7; D is unclear. V gave up 4 bases and J gave up 7 bases, with 22 bases separating them. CDR1 is KGHDR, CDR2 SFDVKD, per germline. The CDR3 sequence is 16 residues long. CDR3 bases: TGTGCCACCAGTGACCCCTTCCGTCCGCTTCGTGGTGAGCAGTACGTC. Amino acid sequence: CATSDPFRPLRGEQYV.

This sequence joins TRBV5-1 and TRBJ2-2, with 12 nucleotides matching TRBD1. Germline lookup yields CDR1 SGHRS and CDR2 YFSETQ. CDR3 length: 18 residues. The trim removed 0 bases at V and 6 bases at J, leaving 9 bases unmatched. The CDR3 loop is CASSLGPGQGASPGELFF. CDR3 DNA: TGCGCCAGCAGCTTGGGGCCGGGACAGGGGGCGTCCCCCGGGGAGCTGTTTTTT. Full variable domain (remainder filled in from reference TRBV5-1 and TRBJ2-2): KAGVTQTPRYLIKTRGQQVTLSCSPISGHRSVSWYQQTPGQGLQFLFEYFSETQRNKGNFPGRFSGRQFSNSRSEMNVSTLELGDSALYLCASSLGPGQGASPGELFFGEGSRLTVL.

The genes are TRBV11-2 and TRBJ2-5; TRBD1 matches 7 bases. Trimming took 6 bases from V and 2 from J; bases not matched to a gene: 6. The CDR3 contains 14 residues. Germline V gene data show CDR1 as SGHAT and CDR2 as FQNNGV. CDR3 nucleotide sequence: TGTGCCAGCAGAGCTGGGACAGTACAAGAGACCCAGTACTTC. It yields the protein CASRAGTVQETQYF.

The rearrangement links TRBV6-5 to TRBJ2-1; 7 positions agree with TRBD1. V shed 6 bases and J 4 bases; nucleotides not matched to a gene: 3. The CDR3 has 13 amino acids. CDR1 is MNHEY and CDR2 is SVGAGI in the germline V gene. The CDR3 nucleotides are TGTGCCAGCAGGATGGGACAGTACAATGAGCAGTTCTTC. This encodes CASRMGQYNEQFF.

The rearrangement joins TRBV6-1 to TRBJ2-7; D gene ambiguous. The CDR3 is 13 amino acids. V was shortened by 0 bases and J by 3 bases, with 6 bases between the two germline ends. From germline, CDR1 is MNHNS and CDR2 SASEGT. The CDR3 DNA sequence: TGTGCCAGCAGTGAAGCGGCAGGCTACGAGCAGTACGTC. Translation gives CASSEAAGYEQYV.

The rearrangement joins TRBV18 to TRBJ1-2, with 8 bases identical to TRBD1. Germline assignment: CDR1 KGHSH and CDR2 LQKENI. The CDR3 runs 15 residues. Trimming cost V 6 bases and J 4 bases; bases outside gene matches: 10. In nucleotides, the CDR3 is TGTGCCAGCTCCCCCGGACAGGGACTACTCTATGGCTACACCTTC. Residues: CASSPGQGLLYGYTF. The complete variable domain, with remaining parts taken from reference TRBV18 and TRBJ1-2, reads NAGVMQNPRHLVRRRGQEARLRCSPMKGHSHVYWYRQLPEEGLKFMVYLQKENIIDESGMPKERFSAEFPKEGPSILRIQQVVRGDSAAYFCASSPGQGLLYGYTFGSGTRLTVV.

J is TRBJ1-2 and V is TRBV6-2 or TRBV6-3, with a tentative D call TRBD1 (6 bases). Germline V gives CDR1 MNHEY, CDR2 SVGEGT. The CDR3 consists of 12 residues. The V end lost 6 bases, the J end lost 7 bases, and 12 bases lay between the germline ends. The DNA for the CDR3 is TGTGCCAGCAGCGACAGGCTTGGTGGCTACACCTTC. Protein: CASSDRLGGYTF.

As to this clone: Germline is not matched at one junction end, which may reflect a read error. The V and J genes are TRBV6-1 and TRBJ1-5, with 7 bases matching TRBD1. There are 15 residues in the CDR3. The germline CDR1 and CDR2 sequences are MNHNS and SASEGT. The CDR3 region has the DNA TGTGCCAGCAGTGAAGGCCCAGGGGGTTATCAACCCCAGCATTTT. As protein: CASSEGPGGYQPQHF.